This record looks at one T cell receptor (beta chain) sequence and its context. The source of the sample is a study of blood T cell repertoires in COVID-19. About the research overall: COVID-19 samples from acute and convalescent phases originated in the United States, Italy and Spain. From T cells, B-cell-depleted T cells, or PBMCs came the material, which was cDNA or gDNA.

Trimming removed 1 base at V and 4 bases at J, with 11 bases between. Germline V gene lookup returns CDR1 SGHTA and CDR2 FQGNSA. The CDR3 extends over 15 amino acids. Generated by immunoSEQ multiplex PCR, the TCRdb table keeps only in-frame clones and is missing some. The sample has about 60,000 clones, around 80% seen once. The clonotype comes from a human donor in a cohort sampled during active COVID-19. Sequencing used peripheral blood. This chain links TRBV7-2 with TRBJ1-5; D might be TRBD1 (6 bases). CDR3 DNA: TGTGCCAGCAGCTTAGAGGGGGATTGGAATCAGCCCCAGCATTTT. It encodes CASSLEGDWNQPQHF.